These 29 T cell receptor beta chains were all obtained from the same sample, sequenced in a study of blood T cell repertoires in COVID-19. Sequencing was performed with immunoSEQ multiplex PCR; in TCRdb, only in-frame clones are kept and a portion is missing. The sample yields 40,000 to 60,000 clones, about 85% seen once. Source material: peripheral blood. The receptor source for this set is a man aged 35 to 55 with active COVID-19.

The genes are TRBV4-1 and TRBJ2-1, with 7 positions matching TRBD2. The CDR3 totals 15 residues. Germline CDR1 is MGHRA and CDR2 is YSYEKL. V was clipped by 1 base and J by 7 bases; unmatched bases: 7. The CDR3 coding sequence is TGCGCCAGCAGCCAAGTGCGTCCAGCGGGGAATGAGCAGTTCTTC. Translated: CASSQVRPAGNEQFF.

The chain links TRBV13 to TRBJ2-6; the match to TRBD1 covers 10 bases. V lost 5 bases, J lost 0 bases, and 7 bases stayed unmatched. The CDR3 covers 18 residues. CDR1 and CDR2 from the germline V gene are PRHDT and FYEKMQ (reference sequence). The DNA of the CDR3 is TGTGCCAGCAGCCCCCCAGGGACAGGGGCCTCTGGGGCCAACGTCCTGACTTTC. It codes for CASSPPGTGASGANVLTF.

This chain uses TRBV27 with TRBJ2-2; D may be TRBD2 (6 bases). CDR3 size: 15 residues. The V and J ends lost 6 bases and 2 bases respectively, with 13 bases between them. Germline V CDR1 and CDR2: MNHEY, SMNVEV (reference sequence). The CDR3 spells CASSLGTSNTGELFF. The DNA of the CDR3 is TGTGCCAGCAGCTTAGGGACTTCTAACACCGGGGAGCTGTTTTTT.

This chain connects TRBV6-1 to TRBJ2-3, with TRBD1 identical over 9 bases. V lost 0 bases to trimming and J lost 7 bases; unmatched junction nucleotides: 14. The CDR3 is 18 amino acids. Germline V CDR1 and CDR2: MNHNS, SASEGT. Here the CDR3 DNA reads TGTGCCAGCAGTGAAGCGTCCCTCGGACAGGGGATAAGCCATACGCAGTATTTT. Translated: CASSEASLGQGISHTQYF.

The chain joins TRBV25-1 to TRBJ2-1; 8 nucleotides line up with TRBD2. This CDR3 is 15 amino acids long. With 3 bases clipped from V and 9 bases from J, the junction kept 10 bases outside the gene matches. Germline-derived CDR1 and CDR2 are MGHDK and SYGVNS. The CDR3 DNA follows: TGTGCCAGCAGTGAGCCGGGACTAGAATTAGGTGAGCAGTTCTTC. This encodes CASSEPGLELGEQFF.

The chain has TRBV7-9 and TRBJ1-2, with a weak D call TRBD1 (6 bases). Trimming took 5 bases from V and 6 from J, leaving 25 bases between them. This CDR3 comprises 17 residues. The germline gives CDR1 SEHNR, CDR2 FQNEAQ (reference sequence). The CDR3 loop reads CASSPRTALTHLDGYTF. In DNA, the CDR3 is TGTGCCAGCAGCCCTAGGACAGCCCTTACTCACTTGGATGGCTACACCTTC.

The sample holds one count of this clone. V and J are TRBV29-1 and TRBJ2-1; 10 positions agree with TRBD2. V gave up 1 base and J gave up 6 bases; unmatched junction bases: 6. In germline, CDR1 is SQVTM, CDR2 ANQGSEA. The CDR3 has 15 residues. CDR3 DNA: TGCAGCGTTGAAGTCTCTAGCGGGAGCACCAATGAGCAGTTCTTC. Translating it yields CSVEVSSGSTNEQFF.

This chain links TRBV7-9 with TRBJ1-4, with D unclear. Germline values: CDR1 SEHNR, CDR2 FQNEAQ (reference sequence). The CDR3 spans 17 residues. Trimming removed 4 bases from V and 0 bases from J, with 15 bases in between. The CDR3 bases are TGTGCCAGCAGCTACATAGAACGACGGGCAACTAATGAAAAACTGTTTTTT. Translating it yields CASSYIERRATNEKLFF.

The rearrangement uses TRBV28 and TRBJ2-2; a possible D gene is TRBD2 (5 bases). The V gene's germline CDR1 is MDHEN and CDR2 SYDVKM. The CDR3 sequence is 15 residues long. V shed 1 base and J shed 2 bases, with 8 bases lying between them. In DNA form, the CDR3 reads TGTGCCAGCAGTTTATCCAGCGGAAACACCGGGGAGCTGTTTTTT. Its protein is CASSLSSGNTGELFF. The full variable domain, in which reference TRBV28 and TRBJ2-2 provide the parts outside the CDR3, is DVKVTQSSRYLVKRTGEKVFLECVQDMDHENMFWYRQDPGLGLRLIYFSYDVKMKEKGDIPEGYSVSREKKERFSLILESASTNQTSMYLCASSLSSGNTGELFFGEGSRLTVL.

The rearrangement joins TRBV7-2 to TRBJ2-1, with 7 positions matching TRBD1. This CDR3 is 14 amino acids long. The trim removed 4 bases at V and 6 bases at J, leaving 6 bases unmatched. Germline V gives CDR1 SGHTA, CDR2 FQGNSA. The DNA of the CDR3 is TGTGCCAGCAGCTCGGGACAGCGTATCAATGAGCAGTTCTTC. Amino acid sequence: CASSSGQRINEQFF.

V gene TRBV3-1 (or the pseudogene TRBV3-2) combines with J gene TRBJ2-1, with TRBD2 matching 11 bases. Trimming took 3 bases from V and 7 from J; bases not matched to a gene: 8. CDR3 length equals 16 residues. Per germline, CDR1 LGHDT and CDR2 YNNKEL (reference sequence). The chain's CDR3 is CASSHWGTSGSNEQFF. DNA for the CDR3: TGTGCCAGCAGCCACTGGGGGACTAGCGGCTCAAATGAGCAGTTCTTC.

This rearrangement joins TRBV15 to TRBJ2-7; D is ambiguous. The length of the CDR3 is 13 residues. CDR1 is LNHNV and CDR2 is YYDKDF in the germline V gene (reference sequence). V lost 0 bases and J lost 2, with 5 bases in between. This CDR3 is CATSRDKTYEQYF. CDR3 sequence (DNA): TGTGCCACCAGCAGAGATAAAACCTACGAGCAGTACTTC.

The chain is built from TRBV5-1 and TRBJ2-2, with 7 positions matching TRBD2. Per the germline V gene, CDR1 is SGHRS and CDR2 is YFSETQ. This CDR3 has 17 residues. With V trimmed by 0 bases and J by 1 base, 6 bases remained unmatched. CDR3 nucleotides: TGCGCCAGCAGCTTGGATCTACTAGCGCTGAACACCGGGGAGCTGTTTTTT. It specifies CASSLDLLALNTGELFF.

The V gene is TRBV28, the J gene TRBJ2-1; D remains unclear. V dropped 6 bases and J dropped 9 bases, with 18 bases sitting between them. The CDR3 contains 14 residues. CDR1 and CDR2 from the germline V gene are MDHEN and SYDVKM. CDR3 sequence (DNA): TGTGCCAGCAGCCAACTGGGCCCAATAATTGAGCAGTTCTTC. Amino acid sequence: CASSQLGPIIEQFF.

This clone is judged medium-sized (0.01 to 0.1%). The J gene is TRBJ2-1, the V gene TRBV18, with a possible D match to TRBD2 (6 bases). Trimming removed 3 bases at V and 9 bases at J, with 18 bases between. The CDR3 runs 15 residues. Germline V gene data show CDR1 as KGHSH and CDR2 as LQKENI. The CDR3 DNA reads TGTGCCAGCTCACCTTCCGGGACCCCCGGGAGTGAGCAGTTCTTC. Amino acids: CASSPSGTPGSEQFF.

This chain uses TRBV3-1 (or the pseudogene TRBV3-2) with TRBJ2-1; D not certain. Trimming cost V 1 base and J 5 bases, with 18 bases left between them. The CDR3 covers 17 residues. CDR1 is LGHDT and CDR2 is YNNKEL in the germline V gene (reference sequence). The DNA of the CDR3 is TGTGCCAGCAGCCAAGTTTTGGTCGGTAACTTTCACAATGAGCAGTTCTTC. This translates into CASSQVLVGNFHNEQFF.

The chain is built from TRBV28 and TRBJ2-7, with unresolved D. Per germline, CDR1 MDHEN and CDR2 SYDVKM. The V and J ends lost 3 bases and 4 bases respectively, with 7 bases between them. The CDR3 consists of 12 residues. The CDR3 DNA reads as TGTGCCAGCAGTTTTTCAGATTACGAGCAGTACTTC. This translates into CASSFSDYEQYF. Full variable domain (outside the CDR3, taken from reference TRBV28 and TRBJ2-7): DVKVTQSSRYLVKRTGEKVFLECVQDMDHENMFWYRQDPGLGLRLIYFSYDVKMKEKGDIPEGYSVSREKKERFSLILESASTNQTSMYLCASSFSDYEQYFGPGTRLTVT.

The rearrangement links TRBV5-1 to TRBJ1-2; a weak D match, TRBD1 (6 bases). CDR1 and CDR2 from the germline V gene are SGHRS and YFSETQ. The ends were cut back, 4 bases at V and 6 bases at J, with 16 bases in the middle. The CDR3 totals 14 residues. This CDR3 is CASSRSTGVDGYTF. As DNA, the CDR3 is TGCGCCAGCAGCCGATCGACAGGAGTAGATGGCTACACCTTC.

The V gene is TRBV27, the J gene TRBJ2-3; possible D gene TRBD2, 5 bases. The ends were cut back, 6 bases at V and 6 bases at J, with 10 bases in the middle. CDR3 size: 12 residues. CDR1 is MNHEY, CDR2 SMNVEV, per germline (reference sequence). The CDR3: CASRGVEDTQYF. In DNA, the CDR3 is TGTGCCAGCAGGGGAGTCGAGGATACGCAGTATTTT.

The chain links TRBV9 to TRBJ2-3; TRBD2 matches 12 bases. This CDR3 is built from 18 residues. Trimming cost V 3 bases and J 3 bases; bases outside gene matches: 11. Germline loops: CDR1 SGDLS, CDR2 YYNGEE. The CDR3, as DNA: TGTGCCAGCAGCGAAGGACTAGCGGGAATTCCCTTAACAGATACGCAGTATTTT. It yields the protein CASSEGLAGIPLTDTQYF.

V usage is TRBV7-3 and J usage is TRBJ2-1, with 11 bases that match TRBD1. Germline V gene lookup returns CDR1 SGHTA and CDR2 FQGTGA. J lost 6 bases, V lost 2 bases, and 6 bases had no gene match. The CDR3 runs to 16 residues. The CDR3 loop reads CASSLGGQGVGNEQFF. CDR3 nucleotides: TGTGCCAGCAGCTTAGGGGGACAGGGGGTCGGCAATGAGCAGTTCTTC.

The rearrangement links TRBV29-1 to TRBJ2-7; possibly TRBD2 for D (6 bases). The CDR3 is 14 residues long. Germline V gene lookup returns CDR1 SQVTM and CDR2 ANQGSEA. V was shortened by 0 bases and J by 4 bases, with 13 bases between the two germline ends. CDR3 loop: CSVEDGYREYEQYF. The CDR3 nucleotides read TGCAGCGTTGAAGATGGTTACCGGGAGTACGAGCAGTACTTC.

The chain's CDR3 is CASSKIRETDTQYF. The DNA for the CDR3 is TGTGCCAGCAGTAAGATTCGGGAGACAGATACGCAGTATTTT. The V and J genes are TRBV28 and TRBJ2-3; possible D gene TRBD2, 6 bases. The CDR3 sequence is 14 residues long. Trimming pared 5 bases from V and 3 bases from J, leaving 12 bases between. The germline CDR1 and CDR2 sequences are MDHEN and SYDVKM.

CDR3 sequence: CASSSRGGVAYNEQFF. The CDR3, as DNA: TGTGCCAGCAGTTCTCGGGGGGGGGTCGCCTACAATGAGCAGTTCTTC. The chain links TRBV25-1 to TRBJ2-1; 8 nucleotides match TRBD2. The germline V gene has CDR1 MGHDK and CDR2 SYGVNS. J lost 2 bases, V lost 5 bases, and 8 bases had no gene match. The CDR3 is 16 amino acids.

This chain connects TRBV4-1 to TRBJ2-7; TRBD2 matches at 8 bases. From germline, CDR1 is MGHRA and CDR2 YSYEKL. The CDR3 consists of 17 residues. The ends lost 4 bases at V and 2 bases at J; junction bases unmatched: 13. The CDR3 nucleotides are TGCGCCAGCAGCCCCGCTCGGGGGGGGCGGGTAGCCTACGAGCAGTACTTC. As protein: CASSPARGGRVAYEQYF.

In this sample, this clone turned up a few times. This rearrangement joins TRBV4-1 to TRBJ1-2; D is possibly TRBD1 (6 bases). CDR1 MGHRA and CDR2 YSYEKL come from the germline V gene. V lost 2 bases and J lost 8, with 12 bases in between. This CDR3 spans 13 amino acids. CDR3 nucleotides: TGCGCCAGCAGCCAACGGGGGGCACAGGGCTACACCTTC. Translating gives CASSQRGAQGYTF.

The rearrangement links TRBV7-9 to TRBJ2-3; 7 bases match TRBD1. The CDR3 loop spans 15 amino acids. V lost 0 bases to trimming and J lost 0 bases; unmatched junction nucleotides: 0. From germline, CDR1 is SEHNR and CDR2 FQNEAQ (reference sequence). The CDR3 here is CASSLAGQSTDTQYF. The CDR3 bases are TGTGCCAGCAGCTTAGCGGGACAGAGCACAGATACGCAGTATTTT.

V is TRBV18 and J is TRBJ2-7; 10 bases agree with TRBD2. Germline-derived CDR1 and CDR2 are KGHSH and LQKENI. The CDR3 sequence is 14 residues long. Trimming at V came to 2 bases and at J to 6 bases, leaving 4 bases not matched to a gene. This CDR3 is CASSPSGRALEQYF. The CDR3 nucleotides read TGTGCCAGCTCACCAAGCGGGAGGGCCCTCGAGCAGTACTTC.

V is TRBV7-8 and J is TRBJ1-5; perhaps TRBD1 as D (6 bases). With 1 base removed from V and 0 bases from J, the gap between germline ends came to 22 bases. This CDR3 is 20 amino acids long. CDR1 is SGHVS and CDR2 is FQNEAQ in the germline V gene. In DNA, the CDR3 is TGTGCCAGCAGCTTAGAGGGAGGGGGTGGATTTACGTATAGCAATCAGCCCCAGCATTTT. Translated: CASSLEGGGGFTYSNQPQHF.